The 6 T cell receptor beta chains in this list originate from one sample, sequenced in a study of cytomegalovirus exposure and HLA in healthy donors (dated by TCRdb to the late 2010s). Receptor libraries were prepared by the immunoSEQ multiplex PCR assay. For the multiplex PCR, a mixture combining 60 forward primers for TCR Vbeta segments and 13 reverse primers for TCR Jbeta segments was used. TCRdb carries this immuneACCESS record with in-frame sequences only. Its versions omit some clonotypes, under half of them owing to an unresolved V gene in the studies checked, with the rest unexplained. Present in this sample are some 130,000 clones, 80% of which were seen just once. In total, the top ten clones hold over 2% of the sample. Sequencing was done on a sample of PBMCs. These receptors all come from a man aged 30 to 45 in good health and CMV-seronegative.

The chain uses TRBV30 and TRBJ2-2; TRBD2 might be the D (7 bases). The germline CDR1 and CDR2 sequences are GTSNPN and SVGIG (reference sequence). The CDR3 covers 16 residues. Trimming took 3 bases from V and 6 from J, leaving 20 bases between them. The DNA for the CDR3 is TGTGCCTGGAGCCATAAGGGGGGGATAAGGGCCGGGGAGCTGTTTTTT. This codes for CAWSHKGGIRAGELFF.

This clone has only a few counts. The chain uses TRBV28 and TRBJ1-1; the D is unclear. V dropped 6 bases and J dropped 11 bases, with 13 bases sitting between them. This CDR3 contains 11 residues. CDR1 MDHEN and CDR2 SYDVKM come from the germline V gene. The CDR3 coding sequence is TGTGCCAGCAGATCCAGAAATAGCGCTTTCTTT. This codes for CASRSRNSAFF.

This chain connects TRBV9 to TRBJ2-1; 10 positions agree with TRBD2. The CDR3 totals 15 residues. The V segment lost 2 bases and the J segment 4 bases; nucleotides outside the gene matches: 3. CDR1 and CDR2 (germline): SGDLS, YYNGEE. CDR3: CASSVGTSVYNEQFF. Here the CDR3 DNA reads TGTGCCAGCAGCGTGGGGACTAGCGTTTACAATGAGCAGTTCTTC.

The V gene is TRBV7-9, the J gene TRBJ2-6; TRBD2 is a possible D gene (6 bases). Germline V lookup: CDR1 SEHNR, CDR2 FQNEAQ (reference sequence). V was pared by 0 bases and J by 4 bases, with 13 bases between. The CDR3 has 17 amino acids. The CDR3 region has the DNA TGTGCCAGCAGCTTAGCTTTGGAGGGTGCAGGGGCCAACGTCCTGACTTTC. As protein: CASSLALEGAGANVLTF.

The gene calls are TRBV27 and TRBJ2-4; 9 bases are a match to TRBD1. The CDR3 runs to 16 residues. V lost 1 base, J lost 6 bases, and 7 bases stayed unmatched. Germline-derived CDR1 and CDR2 are MNHEY and SMNVEV (reference sequence). CDR3: CASSLYTGGGRNIQYF. CDR3 DNA: TGTGCCAGCAGTTTATACACAGGGGGCGGGAGAAACATTCAGTACTTC.

About this clone itself: At one of its ends the junction is not consistent with the germline gene, which may arise from a read error. V gene TRBV11-2 combines with J gene TRBJ2-3; D perhaps matches TRBD2 (5 bases). CDR1 and CDR2 from the germline V gene are SGHAT and FQNNGV. The CDR3 runs to 12 residues. The CDR3 coding sequence is TGTGCCAGCAGCGTAGAGCGGGATACGCAGTATTTT. Encoded protein: CASSVERDTQYF.